One T cell receptor beta chain is described in this entry. This entry is derived from a study of shared clonotypes between healthy human individuals. Positive CCR7 selection of CD45RO-negative cells yielded the naive CD8 cells, and terminally differentiated effector memory CD45RA+ cells were excluded. V lost 7 bases and J lost 6, with 18 bases in between. The CDR3 is 14 amino acids. Germline assignment: CDR1 MNHEY and CDR2 SMNVEV (reference sequence). Data came from immunoSEQ multiplex PCR; TCRdb stores just in-frame clones and leaves some out. The sample carries millions of clones, around 96% recorded once.

This clonotype was sampled from a man aged 18 to 30 in good health. The sequencing sample was made of naive CD8+ T cells sorted from blood. V gene TRBV27 combines with J gene TRBJ2-5, with unresolved D. The CDR3 bases are TGTGCCAGCACTTCAAAGGACCATGGGCAGACCCAGTACTTC. This sequence encodes CASTSKDHGQTQYF.